The clone carrying this TCR beta chain was counted only a few times. The antigen remains undetermined. MiXCR was run by TCRdb on the 5' RACE reads, yielding one entry per CDR3 protein. This sample has approximately 150,000 distinct CDR3 sequences, with 25% to 35% found just once. The data derive from a study of CD8 T cells in ankylosing spondylitis. The germline CDR1 and CDR2 sequences are SGHTA and FQGTGA. Trimming shortened V by 5 bases and J by 0 bases, and 11 bases separated the two germline ends. This CDR3 comprises 15 residues. General study results and limits: The disease-linked clones had a CD8+ phenotype and low blood frequencies. Among TCR beta sequences, a motif of eight highly homologous variants appeared characteristic of ankylosing spondylitis blood. Significantly higher representation of disease-linked clones was reported for matched ankylosing spondylitis synovial fluid.

The sequenced sample was synovial fluid, either unsorted or a sorted T cell fraction (not recorded which). This rearrangement joins TRBV7-3 to TRBJ1-3; unclear D gene. The receptor's source is a male donor with ankylosing spondylitis. The CDR3 reads CASSPGPSSGNTIYF. In nucleotides, the CDR3 is TGTGCCAGCAGCCCGGGCCCGAGCTCTGGAAACACCATATATTTT.